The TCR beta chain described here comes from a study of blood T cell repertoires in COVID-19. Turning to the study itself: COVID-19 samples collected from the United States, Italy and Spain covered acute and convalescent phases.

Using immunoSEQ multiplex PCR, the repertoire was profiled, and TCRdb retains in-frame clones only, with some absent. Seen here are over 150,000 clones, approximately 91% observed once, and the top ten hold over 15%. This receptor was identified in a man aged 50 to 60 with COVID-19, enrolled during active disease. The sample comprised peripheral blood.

The CDR3 loop reads CASADGNSNQPQHF. The DNA for the CDR3 is TGTGCCAGCGCGGACGGGAATAGCAATCAGCCCCAGCATTTT. V usage is TRBV27 and J usage is TRBJ1-5; D is unresolved. The germline V gene encodes CDR1 MNHEY and CDR2 SMNVEV (reference sequence). The CDR3 runs 14 residues. V was cut by 8 bases and J by 0 bases, with 11 bases left in between.